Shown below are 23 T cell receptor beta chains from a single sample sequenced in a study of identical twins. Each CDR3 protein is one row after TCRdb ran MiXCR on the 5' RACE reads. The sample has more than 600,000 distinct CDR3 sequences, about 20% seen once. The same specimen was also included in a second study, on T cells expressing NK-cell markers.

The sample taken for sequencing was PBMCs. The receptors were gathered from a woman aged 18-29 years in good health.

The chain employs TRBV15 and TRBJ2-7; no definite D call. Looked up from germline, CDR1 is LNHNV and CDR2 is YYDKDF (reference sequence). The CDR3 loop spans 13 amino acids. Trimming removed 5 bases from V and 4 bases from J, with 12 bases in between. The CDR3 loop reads CATSLPDGYEQYF. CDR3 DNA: TGTGCCACCAGCCTCCCCGACGGTTACGAGCAGTACTTC. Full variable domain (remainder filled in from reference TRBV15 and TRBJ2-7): DAMVIQNPRYQVTQFGKPVTLSCSQTLNHNVMYWYQQKSSQAPKLLFHYYDKDFNNEADTPDNFQSRRPNTSFCFLDIRSPGLGDTAMYLCATSLPDGYEQYFGPGTRLTVT.

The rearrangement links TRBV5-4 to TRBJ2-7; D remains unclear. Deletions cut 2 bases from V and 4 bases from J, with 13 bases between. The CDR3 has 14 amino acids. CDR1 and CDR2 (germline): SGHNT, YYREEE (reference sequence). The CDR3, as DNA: TGTGCCAGCAGCTTTATAGCAATCCCTTACGAGCAGTACTTC. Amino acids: CASSFIAIPYEQYF.

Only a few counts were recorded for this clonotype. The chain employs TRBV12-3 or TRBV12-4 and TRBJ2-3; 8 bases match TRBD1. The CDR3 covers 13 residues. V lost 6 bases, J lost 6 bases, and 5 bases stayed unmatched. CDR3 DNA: TGTGCCAGCAGACTGGACAGGGACGATACGCAGTATTTT. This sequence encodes CASRLDRDDTQYF.

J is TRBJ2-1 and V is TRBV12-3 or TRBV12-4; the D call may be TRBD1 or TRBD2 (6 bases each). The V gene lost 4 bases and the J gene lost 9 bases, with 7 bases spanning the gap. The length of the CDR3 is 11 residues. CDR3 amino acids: CASSWGAEQFF. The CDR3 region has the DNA TGTGCCAGCAGTTGGGGGGCTGAGCAGTTCTTC.

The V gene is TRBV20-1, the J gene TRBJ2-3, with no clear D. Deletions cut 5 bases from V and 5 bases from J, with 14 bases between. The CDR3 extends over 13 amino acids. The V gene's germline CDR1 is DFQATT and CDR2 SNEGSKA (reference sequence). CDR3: CSAPGPAQDTQYF. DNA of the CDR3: TGCAGTGCTCCGGGCCCTGCACAAGATACGCAGTATTTT.

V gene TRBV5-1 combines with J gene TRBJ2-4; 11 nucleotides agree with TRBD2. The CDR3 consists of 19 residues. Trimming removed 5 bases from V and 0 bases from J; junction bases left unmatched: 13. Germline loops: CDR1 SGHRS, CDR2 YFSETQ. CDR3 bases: TGCGCCAGCAGGTTCACGACTAGCGGGACTTTACTAGCCAAAAACATTCAGTACTTC. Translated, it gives CASRFTTSGTLLAKNIQYF.

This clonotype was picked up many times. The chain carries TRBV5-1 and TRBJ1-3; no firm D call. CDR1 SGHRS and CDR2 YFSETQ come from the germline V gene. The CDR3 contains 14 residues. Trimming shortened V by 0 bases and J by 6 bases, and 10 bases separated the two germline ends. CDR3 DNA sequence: TGCGCCAGCAGCTTGGCCTGGAACGCAAACACCATATATTTT. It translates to CASSLAWNANTIYF.

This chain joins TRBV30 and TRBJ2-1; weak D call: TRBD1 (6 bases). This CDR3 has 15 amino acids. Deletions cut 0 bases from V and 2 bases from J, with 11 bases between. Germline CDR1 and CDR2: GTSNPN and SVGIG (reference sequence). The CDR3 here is CAWSVRGKTYNEQFF. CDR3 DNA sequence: TGTGCCTGGAGTGTAAGGGGGAAAACCTACAATGAGCAGTTCTTC.

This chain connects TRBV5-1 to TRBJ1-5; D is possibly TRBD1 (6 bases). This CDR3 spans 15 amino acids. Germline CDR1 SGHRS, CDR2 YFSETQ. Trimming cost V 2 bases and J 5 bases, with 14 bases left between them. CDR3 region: CASSLITGSDQPQHF. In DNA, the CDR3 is TGCGCCAGCAGCTTAATTACAGGGTCGGATCAGCCCCAGCATTTT.

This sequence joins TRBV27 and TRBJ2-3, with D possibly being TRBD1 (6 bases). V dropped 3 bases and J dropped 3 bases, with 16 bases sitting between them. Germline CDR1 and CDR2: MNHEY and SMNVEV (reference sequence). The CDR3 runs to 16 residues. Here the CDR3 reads CASSFLPGHRTDTQYF. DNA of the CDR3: TGTGCCAGCAGTTTCTTACCGGGACACCGGACAGATACGCAGTATTTT.

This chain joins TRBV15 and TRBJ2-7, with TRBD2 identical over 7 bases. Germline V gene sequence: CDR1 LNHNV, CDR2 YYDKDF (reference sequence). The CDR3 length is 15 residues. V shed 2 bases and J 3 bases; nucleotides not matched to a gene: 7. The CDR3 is CATSRSRGGFYEQYF. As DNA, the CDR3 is TGTGCCACCAGCAGATCACGCGGGGGATTCTACGAGCAGTACTTC.

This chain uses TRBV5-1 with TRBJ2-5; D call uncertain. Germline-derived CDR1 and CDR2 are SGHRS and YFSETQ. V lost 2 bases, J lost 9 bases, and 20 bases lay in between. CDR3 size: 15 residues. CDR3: CASSFGAPGSGSQYF. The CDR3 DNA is TGCGCCAGCAGCTTCGGCGCACCCGGTAGTGGGTCCCAGTACTTC.

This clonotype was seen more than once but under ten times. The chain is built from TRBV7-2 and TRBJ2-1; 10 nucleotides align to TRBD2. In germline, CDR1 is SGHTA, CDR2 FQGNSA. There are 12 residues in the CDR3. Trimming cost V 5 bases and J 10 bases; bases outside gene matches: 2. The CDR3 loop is CASSTSGTEQFF. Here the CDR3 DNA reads TGTGCCAGCAGCACTAGCGGGACGGAGCAGTTCTTC.

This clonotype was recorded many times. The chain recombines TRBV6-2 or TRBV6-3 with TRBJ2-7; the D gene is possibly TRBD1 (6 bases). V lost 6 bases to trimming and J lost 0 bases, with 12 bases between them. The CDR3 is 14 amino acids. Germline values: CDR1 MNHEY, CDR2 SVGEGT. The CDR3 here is CASRDSTGSYEQYF. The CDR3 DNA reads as TGTGCCAGCAGGGATTCGACAGGCTCCTACGAGCAGTACTTC.

The CDR3 DNA follows: TGCAGCGTAGCTCCGGGACAGGGGGCATTTAACACCGGGGAGCTGTTTTTT. Residues: CSVAPGQGAFNTGELFF. The chain uses TRBV29-1 and TRBJ2-2; 12 bases align to TRBD1. The length of the CDR3 is 17 residues. V dropped 6 bases and J dropped 2; count of bases not matched to a gene: 10. Germline CDR1 is SQVTM and CDR2 is ANQGSEA.

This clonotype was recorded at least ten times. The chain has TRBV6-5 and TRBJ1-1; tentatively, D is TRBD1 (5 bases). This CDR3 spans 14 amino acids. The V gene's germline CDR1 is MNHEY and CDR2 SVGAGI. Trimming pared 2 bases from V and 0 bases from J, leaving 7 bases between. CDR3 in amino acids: CASSYGALNTEAFF. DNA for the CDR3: TGTGCCAGCAGTTACGGGGCCCTGAACACTGAAGCTTTCTTT.

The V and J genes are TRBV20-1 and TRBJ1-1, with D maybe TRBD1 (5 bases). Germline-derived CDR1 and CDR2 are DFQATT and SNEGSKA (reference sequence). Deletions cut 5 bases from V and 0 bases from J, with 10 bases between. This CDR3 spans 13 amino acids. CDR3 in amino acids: CSASQDMNTEAFF. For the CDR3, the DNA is TGCAGTGCTTCTCAGGACATGAACACTGAAGCTTTCTTT.

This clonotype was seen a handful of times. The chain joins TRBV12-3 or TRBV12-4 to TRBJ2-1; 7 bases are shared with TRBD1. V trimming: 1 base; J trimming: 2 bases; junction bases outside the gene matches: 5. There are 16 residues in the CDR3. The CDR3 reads CASSLGQGSPYNEQFF. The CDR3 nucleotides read TGTGCCAGCAGTTTAGGACAGGGAAGCCCCTACAATGAGCAGTTCTTC.

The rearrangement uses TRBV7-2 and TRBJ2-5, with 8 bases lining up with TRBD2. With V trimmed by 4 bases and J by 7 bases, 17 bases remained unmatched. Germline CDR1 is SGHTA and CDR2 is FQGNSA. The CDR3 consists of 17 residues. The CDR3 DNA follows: TGTGCCAGCAGCTCTCGAAGCGGGAGTACGTTGTCAGGGACCCAGTACTTC. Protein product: CASSSRSGSTLSGTQYF.

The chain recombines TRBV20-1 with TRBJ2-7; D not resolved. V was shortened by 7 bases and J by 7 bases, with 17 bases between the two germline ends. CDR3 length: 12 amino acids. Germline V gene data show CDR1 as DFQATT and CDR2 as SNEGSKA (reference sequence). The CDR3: CSVNVQLREQYF. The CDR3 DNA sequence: TGCAGTGTTAATGTCCAGCTGAGAGAGCAGTACTTC.

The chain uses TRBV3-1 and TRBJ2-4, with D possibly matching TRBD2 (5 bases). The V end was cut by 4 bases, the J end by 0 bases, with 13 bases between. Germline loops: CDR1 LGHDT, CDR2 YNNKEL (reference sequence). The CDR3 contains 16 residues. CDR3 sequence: CASSRNPGLAKNIQYF. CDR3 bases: TGTGCCAGCAGCCGGAACCCGGGGTTAGCCAAAAACATTCAGTACTTC. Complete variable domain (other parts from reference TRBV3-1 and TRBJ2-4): DTAVSQTPKYLVTQMGNDKSIKCEQNLGHDTMYWYKQDSKKFLKIMFSYNNKELIINETVPNRFSPKSPDKAHLNLHINSLELGDSAVYFCASSRNPGLAKNIQYFGAGTRLSVL.

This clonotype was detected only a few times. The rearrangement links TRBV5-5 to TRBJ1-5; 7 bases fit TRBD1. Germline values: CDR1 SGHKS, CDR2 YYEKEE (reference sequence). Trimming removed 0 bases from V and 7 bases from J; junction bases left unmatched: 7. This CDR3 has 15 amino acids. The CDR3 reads CASSLDRAGGQPQHF. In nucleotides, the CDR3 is TGTGCCAGCAGCTTGGATAGGGCAGGGGGGCAGCCCCAGCATTTT.

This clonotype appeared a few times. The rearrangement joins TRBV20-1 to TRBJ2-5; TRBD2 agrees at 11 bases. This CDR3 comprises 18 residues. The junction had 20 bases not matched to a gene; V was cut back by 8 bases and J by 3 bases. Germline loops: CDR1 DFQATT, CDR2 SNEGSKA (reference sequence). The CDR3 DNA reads TGCAGTACGAAACTACCGACTAGCGGGATAGGTTCGGAAGAGACCCAGTACTTC. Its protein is CSTKLPTSGIGSEETQYF.